This T cell receptor (beta chain) was documented in a study of cytomegalovirus exposure and HLA in healthy donors (dated by TCRdb to about 2017). Background on the whole study: According to an earlier analysis of a few hundred of the donors, about 179 million T cells yielded roughly 100 million unique TCR beta sequences and 276 Gb of sequence data. About 300 gigabases of sequencing data and 70 million to 85 million unique TCR sequences were included in an early release covering several hundred HLA-typed donors. Among the roughly 390 genotyped donors, around 81% belonged to the genetic ancestry cluster associated with self-reported Caucasian donors. The study aimed to test whether cataloging public T cell receptors could reveal signatures of past pathogen exposure. The T cell repertoires of 666 subjects were profiled by immunosequencing and related to cytomegalovirus serostatus. Besides the first cohort of approximately 670 subjects, a separate validation cohort made up of roughly 120 different subjects was used. High-throughput TCR immunosequencing, statistical association of individual TCRs with disease status, and machine learning were combined to predict cytomegalovirus infection status. In a later analysis, previously published TCR beta repertoires from 666 donors were re-analyzed and high-resolution HLA genotyping was added so that TCR occurrence patterns could be studied. In the later analysis, no new phenotypic data were used to find candidate immune exposures; instead, reliance was placed on TCR beta sequences and their occurrence across donors. An earlier analysis of 587 of the donors used high-throughput TCR beta sequencing to judge whether each TCR beta V gene segment behaved as functional or pseudogenic. Donor age, sex, ethnicity and CMV serostatus were collected together with the repertoire data. A later genetic analysis took genome-wide SNP genotypes for about 65% of the roughly 670 donors and used that subset as a discovery cohort. Every discovery cohort repertoire had been produced on one sequencing platform. Class I and class II HLA loci were covered by the typing at four-digit resolution. Typing coverage differed by locus: A, B, C, DRB1 and DQB1 were typed in about 620-640 donors, DQA1 in 500 to 550, DPA1 in roughly 590, and DPB1 in roughly 450. Roughly five DR-DQ haplotypes were handled as single units for association and clustering, since linkage in the cohort was strong. Among 398 genotyped donors of the cohort, an average of about 240,000 unique TCR beta nucleotide sequences were sequenced per donor, approximately 20% of them non-productive.

The library relied on the immunoSEQ multiplex PCR assay. For the multiplex PCR, a mixture combining 60 forward primers for TCR Vbeta segments and 13 reverse primers for TCR Jbeta segments was used. The CDR3 region of rearranged TCR beta genes was amplified from genomic DNA by a multiplex PCR assay. The amplified TCR beta libraries were sequenced on the Illumina HiSeq System as 87-base-pair reads. In the source study's methods: In a later analysis, roughly 80 million unique TCR beta chains were counted across the roughly 670 repertoires, and about 9.9 million of these chains were shared by at least two donors. Raw reads were error-corrected and collapsed into unique sequences with a nearest-neighbor algorithm that merged closely related sequences to remove PCR and sequencing errors. CDR3 sequences were aligned to IMGT reference sequences to assign V, D and J gene segments. For a sequence to be retained, a match of at least six nucleotides was required to both a V gene segment and a J gene segment. Rearrangements were classified as productive when the CDR3 lacked stop codons and remained in frame with V and J, and all other rearrangements were classified as non-productive. Following IMGT convention, CDR3 was defined as the stretch from the second conserved V-encoded cysteine up to the conserved J-encoded phenylalanine. The earlier analysis of 550 to 650 of the donors excluded any sequence lacking an unambiguous match to a single V gene segment. In an earlier analysis of around 600 of the donors, V segments were called functional above 56.7% productive rearrangements and were called segregating when the between-donor standard deviation exceeded 5%. To diagnose cytomegalovirus status from the catalog of TCR beta chain sequences, a statistical classification framework was built. In a later analysis, V and J genes were assigned by comparing TCR nucleotide sequences against IMGT/GENE-DB human TR gene sequences. The TCRdist pipeline was used in a later analysis to assign CDR3 sequences and most-parsimonious VDJ recombination scenarios. In a later analysis, every TCR beta chain was defined by the combination of its CDR3 amino acid sequence and its V-gene family, and reads without a unique V-gene family were dropped. In a later analysis, a few hundred highly shared, low-generation-probability nucleotide sequences were removed to address suspected cross-contamination and a sequencing artifact. In a later analysis, a clonal expansion index was calculated for each public chain from normalized within-repertoire ranks of inferred template counts. In a later analysis, generation probabilities were computed using a VDJ recombination model fitted to out-of-frame rearrangements, and the results were checked against IGoR. A later analysis scored TCR-TCR, TCR-HLA and TCR-CMV co-occurrence with hypergeometric tests, applying a repertoire-size bias correction to TCR pairs. To estimate false discovery rates, a later analysis permuted the HLA or CMV assignments 20 times. In a later analysis, co-occurring TCRs were grouped using DBSCAN, and TCRdist sequence similarity was added for clustering within HLA-allele-positive subsets. For co-occurrence clustering, repertoires with fewer than 30,000 or more than 120,000 public chains were excluded, along with four or five repertoires with anomalous nucleotide sharing. In its TCRdb copy, this immuneACCESS table keeps in-frame sequences only and misses some clones. Where compared with another copy, unresolved V genes explain less than half of these, and the others have no known cause. V and J calls and clone size are given by that table; D and trimming were obtained from the DNA. The table of this sample itemizes roughly 190,000 clones. Roughly 6.7% of the sample belongs to the ten largest clones.

Worth noting for this clone: What this receptor recognizes is not known.

Here is what the overall study found, with its caveats: Presence/absence analyses assumed roughly uniform sequencing depth across donors, an assumption that may not hold. A later analysis reported that several top co-occurrence clusters appeared linked to parvovirus B19, influenza, CMV and Epstein-Barr virus. Assigning TCR associations to individual alleles was difficult when HLA alleles, especially DR and DQ, strongly co-occurred. Because counts were too low, 15 to 20 rarely observed V segments, including chromosome 9 orphons, were excluded from the earlier analysis of 587 of the donors. A total of some 180 TCR beta chains were listed by the study as associated with cytomegalovirus. A later analysis found that TCR association rates varied across HLA loci, with DRB1 alleles showing the most associated TCRs and HLA-C alleles the fewest. In a later genetic analysis, a missense DCLRE1C variant was associated with V-gene and J-gene trimming of TCR beta chains, and the association was replicated in an independent cohort. Specific HLA alleles were associated with 16,951 TCR beta sequences at a false discovery rate of 0.05 in a later analysis. For the cohort, immune exposure information was limited to CMV serostatus. This cohort had only TCR beta chains sequenced, and the lack of alpha or paired-chain data limited which features could be detected. The 87-base-pair reads could not distinguish some IMGT-functional V segments, including TRBV6-2 and TRBV6-3, so those segments were excluded. In vitro tests confirmed that a few of the cytomegalovirus-associated TCR beta chains recognize cytomegalovirus antigens. Across donors, most TCR sequences were observed very rarely, whereas some public TCRs were present in many individuals. In an earlier analysis of some 640 of the donors, most TCR beta V segments were observed in productive rearrangements about 87% or about 30% of the time, broadly matching IMGT annotations. A further reported finding was that TCR beta sequences accurately predicted the HLA-A and HLA-B alleles for most subjects in the first cohort. Cytomegalovirus status was reported to be diagnosed by the classifier with high specificity and sensitivity in both the original and validation cohorts. A later genetic analysis reported fewer N-insertions in productive TCRs among donors in an Asian-associated ancestry cluster than the roughly 690-donor mean. Compared with equally common non-associated chains, HLA-associated TCR beta chains in a later analysis were more clonally expanded and had lower generation probabilities. The sequencing pipeline was judged likely to have produced a cluster of highly shared sequence variants as a technical artifact. It was suggested by the authors that the approach could potentially be generalized to other disease states and immunological phenotypes. Correlated functional status among segregating V segments might be attributable to linkage disequilibrium, but an unknown experimental factor could not be ruled out. A later analysis found that most CMV-associated TCR beta chains appeared HLA-restricted, with HLA associations seemingly driven largely by CMV exposure. Because HLA typing was unavailable for some donors at each locus, only the typed subset was used in association tests.

The cohort consisted of some 670 healthy bone marrow donors. At the time of sampling, every cohort member was nominally healthy, though immune exposures that went unrecorded were likely present. The donor was CMV seronegative and belonged to the group of 320 or so seronegative cohort members. Each donor provided a peripheral blood sample, and peripheral blood mononuclear cells were used for TCR beta sequencing. Genomic DNA was extracted from the blood cell samples with the Qiagen DNeasy Blood Extraction Kit. Reading from cysteine to phenylalanine, the CDR3 counts 20 amino acids. The CDR3 DNA has 60 bases and is translated from base 1. According to the germline V gene (reference sequence), CDR1 reads LNHNV and CDR2 reads YYDKDF. V trim: 3 bases; J trim: 1 base; unmatched bases: 15.

Sequenced input: PBMCs. The TCR comes from a man aged 25 to 40 in good health and CMV-seronegative. The sequence is built from TRBV15 and TRBJ2-5, with TRBD2 identical over 12 junction bases. Here the CDR3 is given as CATSSGVTSGGPLSQETQYF. The DNA sequence is TGTGCCACCAGCAGTGGGGTGACTAGCGGGGGCCCCCTCTCCCAAGAGACCCAGTACTTC.